What follows describes a single TCR beta chain. The CDR3 contains 15 residues. V lost 2 bases and J lost 4; bases outside the gene matches: 6. Germline CDR1 LNHDA, CDR2 SQIVND (reference sequence). The sample belongs to a study of blood T cell repertoires in COVID-19. Method: immunoSEQ multiplex PCR; TCRdb's copy keeps in-frame clones and lacks some. This sample carries 200,000 or so clones, approximately 84% of them seen once, and the ten largest clones take roughly 7%. The sequence was collected from a man aged 35 to 55 who had recovered from COVID-19. V gene TRBV19 combines with J gene TRBJ1-2, with 8 bases that match TRBD1. The material sequenced was PBMCs or T cells enriched from blood (not recorded which). Here the CDR3 reads CASSIQTGVLYGYTF. CDR3 coding DNA: TGTGCCAGTAGTATACAGACAGGGGTGCTCTATGGCTACACCTTC.